This TCR beta chain was recorded in a study of blood T cell repertoires in COVID-19. Across the study: Sources were T cells, B-cell-depleted T cells, or PBMCs; the material itself was cDNA or gDNA.

V was clipped by 2 bases and J by 3 bases; unmatched bases: 4. This CDR3 region has 16 residues. Germline V CDR1 and CDR2: SGHNT, YYREEE (reference sequence). The repertoire was sequenced with immunoSEQ multiplex PCR; TCRdb's copy has only in-frame clones and lacks some. The sample shows 270,000 or so clones, approximately 92% of them seen only once. This sequence originates from a woman aged 35 to 49 who had recovered from COVID-19. The chain joins TRBV5-4 to TRBJ2-3; the match to TRBD2 covers 12 bases. Material for sequencing was peripheral blood. The CDR3 DNA reads TGTGCCAGCAGCTTAACTAGCGGGAGGCCGACAGATACGCAGTATTTT. This sequence encodes CASSLTSGRPTDTQYF.